One sample yielded the 24 T cell receptor beta chains listed below, sequenced in a study of cytomegalovirus exposure and HLA in healthy donors. PCR used 60 Vbeta primers and 13 Jbeta primers. Sequencing used immunoSEQ multiplex PCR; TCRdb keeps in-frame clones, though not all of them. The table has 95,000 to 150,000 clones, roughly 78% seen once. Sequences were obtained from PBMCs. Receptor source: a woman aged 25-40 years in good health and CMV-seropositive.

As concerns this clone: The junction departs from the called germline gene at one end, perhaps through a read error. The V gene is TRBV7-9, the J gene TRBJ2-1, with a tentative D call TRBD2 (5 bases). CDR1 and CDR2 (germline): SEHNR, FQNEAQ (reference sequence). CDR3 length: 14 amino acids. The CDR3 protein is CSSSLSPGWGEQFF. The CDR3 region has the DNA TGTTCCAGCAGCTTAAGCCCGGGGTGGGGTGAGCAGTTCTTC.

The sample holds one count of this clone. The gene calls are TRBV5-5 and TRBJ2-7, with a possible D match to TRBD1 (6 bases). Per germline, CDR1 SGHKS and CDR2 YYEKEE (reference sequence). The V gene lost 4 bases and the J gene lost 3 bases, with 11 bases spanning the gap. This CDR3 has 13 amino acids. The CDR3 sequence is CASSIGTNYEQYF. Here the CDR3 DNA reads TGTGCCAGCAGCATCGGGACAAACTACGAGCAGTACTTC.

CDR3 loop: CASSGGGTGSLSGYGYTF. The CDR3 DNA follows: TGTGCCAGCAGCGGGGGGGGGACAGGGAGTCTGAGCGGCTATGGCTACACCTTC. The chain employs TRBV5-4 and TRBJ1-2; 9 nucleotides agree with TRBD1. The junction had 17 bases not matched to a gene; V was cut back by 4 bases and J by 4 bases. The CDR3 covers 18 residues. CDR1 SGHNT and CDR2 YYREEE come from the germline V gene (reference sequence).

V gene TRBV28 combines with J gene TRBJ1-5, with TRBD1 as a possible D gene (6 bases). Trimming removed 6 bases from V and 2 bases from J, with 14 bases in between. This CDR3 spans 15 amino acids. Per germline, CDR1 MDHEN and CDR2 SYDVKM. The CDR3 DNA sequence: TGTGCCAGCAGATCGACAGGCTCGGGCAATCAGCCCCAGCATTTT. It specifies CASRSTGSGNQPQHF.

As DNA, the CDR3 is TGTGCCAGCAGCTTGAGTAGCGGCTCCTACAATGAGCAGTTCTTC. Protein: CASSLSSGSYNEQFF. V usage is TRBV7-2 and J usage is TRBJ2-1; TRBD2 might be the D (6 bases). Germline CDR1 and CDR2: SGHTA and FQGNSA. The germline V and J ends were trimmed by 3 bases and 0 bases, with 9 bases remaining between them. The CDR3 consists of 15 residues. Based on the CDR3 plus reference TRBV7-2 and TRBJ2-1, the full variable domain is GAGVSQSPSNKVTEKGKDVELRCDPISGHTALYWYRQSLGQGLEFLIYFQGNSAPDKSGLPSDRFSAERTGGSVSTLTIQRTQQEDSAVYLCASSLSSGSYNEQFFGPGTRLTVL.

On this clone itself: The same CDR3 can be traced to other DNA sequences in this sample. The rearrangement joins TRBV5-1 to TRBJ1-2, with TRBD1 matching over 7 bases. Germline assignment: CDR1 SGHRS and CDR2 YFSETQ. This CDR3 is built from 15 residues. V was pared by 0 bases and J by 1 base, with 3 bases of the junction left unmatched. Here the CDR3 reads CASSLAGTDNYGYTF. CDR3 DNA sequence: TGCGCCAGCAGCTTGGCCGGGACAGATAACTATGGCTACACCTTC.

The rearrangement uses TRBV5-5 and TRBJ2-5; D possibly corresponds to TRBD1 (5 bases). Trimming cost V 0 bases and J 0 bases, with 9 bases left between them. This CDR3 is 15 amino acids long. Germline CDR1 is SGHKS and CDR2 is YYEKEE (reference sequence). CDR3 bases: TGTGCCAGCAGCTTGGATGGACAAGACCAAGAGACCCAGTACTTC. It codes for CASSLDGQDQETQYF.

V is TRBV15 and J is TRBJ2-5, with D uncertain. The V gene lost 1 base and the J gene lost 0 bases, with 12 bases spanning the gap. There are 16 residues in the CDR3. CDR1 is LNHNV, CDR2 YYDKDF, per germline (reference sequence). In nucleotides, the CDR3 is TGTGCCACCAGCAGAGGCGGTACTCAGTACCAAGAGACCCAGTACTTC. This codes for CATSRGGTQYQETQYF. The full variable domain, its missing parts supplied by reference TRBV15 and TRBJ2-5, is DAMVIQNPRYQVTQFGKPVTLSCSQTLNHNVMYWYQQKSSQAPKLLFHYYDKDFNNEADTPDNFQSRRPNTSFCFLDIRSPGLGDTAMYLCATSRGGTQYQETQYFGPGTRLLVL.

V is TRBV6-1 and J is TRBJ1-4; 7 bases align to TRBD1. Trimming took 11 bases from V and 3 from J; bases not matched to a gene: 6. Germline loops: CDR1 MNHNS, CDR2 SASEGT. The CDR3 is 13 amino acids. The CDR3 DNA reads as TGTGCCGGGGGGACAGTTGCTAATGAAAAACTGTTTTTT. Its protein is CAGGTVANEKLFF.

This sequence joins TRBV19 and TRBJ2-7, with a tentative D call TRBD1 (5 bases). The CDR3 length is 14 residues. CDR1 is LNHDA, CDR2 SQIVND, per germline (reference sequence). V shed 9 bases and J shed 2 bases, with 17 bases lying between them. The CDR3 sequence: CASKTSDSTYEQYF. DNA for the CDR3: TGTGCCAGCAAAACAAGCGACAGCACCTACGAGCAGTACTTC.

The V and J genes are TRBV6-5 and TRBJ2-5, with 7 bases identical to TRBD1. Gene TRBJ2-7 matches the end of the DNA better, so the J call may be wrong. From germline, CDR1 is MNHEY and CDR2 SVGAGI. This CDR3 has 15 amino acids. DNA of the CDR3: TGTGCCAGCAGTTACTCGAAAGGGGGCATCGACGAGCAGTACTTC. This sequence encodes CASSYSKGGIDEQYF.

The chain combines TRBV13 with TRBJ2-7, with D unclear. Per germline, CDR1 PRHDT and CDR2 FYEKMQ (reference sequence). Trimming removed 3 bases from V and 7 bases from J, with 16 bases in between. CDR3 size: 14 residues. As DNA, the CDR3 is TGTGCCAGCAGCTTGAGTAACCGAGTATGGGAGCAGTACTTC. Translating gives CASSLSNRVWEQYF. Together with reference TRBV13 and TRBJ2-7, the CDR3 gives the full variable domain: AAGVIQSPRHLIKEKRETATLKCYPIPRHDTVYWYQQGPGQDPQFLISFYEKMQSDKGSIPDRFSAQQFSDYHSELNMSSLELGDSALYFCASSLSNRVWEQYFGPGTRLTVT.

This chain uses TRBV18 with TRBJ2-3, with TRBD2 identical over 8 bases. CDR3 length equals 17 residues. Trimming took 4 bases from V and 7 from J; bases not matched to a gene: 16. Germline CDR1 KGHSH, CDR2 LQKENI. CDR3 in DNA: TGTGCCAGCTCACTTAGCTTAGCGGGAACCCTGGTGAATACGCAGTATTTT. Protein sequence: CASSLSLAGTLVNTQYF.

This clone was observed a handful of times. As DNA, the CDR3 is TGTGCCAGCAGTTCTGGTGTTTCCTACTACAATGAGCAGTTCTTC. The encoded protein is CASSSGVSYYNEQFF. The chain couples TRBV27 to TRBJ2-1, with unresolved D. V lost 4 bases and J 3 bases, leaving 13 bases between the germline ends. The CDR3 length is 15 residues. Per germline, CDR1 MNHEY and CDR2 SMNVEV (reference sequence).

The CDR3 coding sequence is TGTGCCAGCAGTTACTCAGCGGGGGGGGTTACGCAGTATTTT. Amino acids: CASSYSAGGVTQYF. The gene calls are TRBV6-5 and TRBJ2-3, with TRBD2 matching over 10 bases. The CDR3 covers 14 residues. V dropped 0 bases and J dropped 8; count of bases not matched to a gene: 2. CDR1 MNHEY and CDR2 SVGAGI come from the germline V gene.

J is TRBJ1-2 and V is TRBV5-6; 8 bases agree with TRBD1. The CDR3 contains 14 residues. Germline CDR1 is SGHDT and CDR2 is YYEEEE. The J segment lost 6 bases and the V segment lost 4 bases, leaving 8 bases of the junction unmatched. The CDR3 nucleotides read TGTGCCAGCAGCCGCGGACAGGGAGGAAATGGCTACACCTTC. Translating it yields CASSRGQGGNGYTF.

This clone was seen once. The chain employs TRBV28 and TRBJ2-3; 7 bases are a match to TRBD1. Germline-derived CDR1 and CDR2 are MDHEN and SYDVKM. The CDR3 is 15 amino acids. The V segment lost 1 base and the J segment 3 bases; nucleotides outside the gene matches: 4. The CDR3 region is CASSLLRGPTDTQYF. CDR3 DNA: TGTGCCAGCAGTTTATTGAGGGGGCCAACAGATACGCAGTATTTT.

This sequence joins TRBV30 and TRBJ2-3, with 8 bases fitting TRBD2. Germline CDR1 GTSNPN, CDR2 SVGIG (reference sequence). V gave up 1 base and J gave up 2 bases; unmatched junction bases: 2. The CDR3 is 14 residues long. CDR3 loop: CAWSAGGPTDTQYF. The DNA for the CDR3 is TGTGCCTGGAGTGCGGGGGGGCCCACAGATACGCAGTATTTT.

The chain links TRBV27 to TRBJ2-7; no firm D call. Germline V gene lookup returns CDR1 MNHEY and CDR2 SMNVEV (reference sequence). CDR3 length equals 14 residues. Trimming stripped 1 base from V and 1 base from J, with 8 bases between. CDR3 in DNA: TGTGCCAGCAGTTTATTCATGGAGTCCTACGAGCAGTACTTC. Translated: CASSLFMESYEQYF.

V and J are TRBV6-1 and TRBJ1-2, with a weak D call TRBD1 (5 bases). The V end was cut by 5 bases, the J end by 0 bases, with 13 bases between. The CDR3 is made up of 15 amino acids. Germline assignment: CDR1 MNHNS and CDR2 SASEGT. Here the CDR3 reads CASSKPGEANYGYTF. The CDR3 bases are TGTGCCAGCAGTAAGCCGGGGGAAGCTAACTATGGCTACACCTTC.

The gene calls are TRBV6-4 and TRBJ1-6, with 9 nucleotides matching TRBD1. The CDR3 length is 14 residues. Germline CDR1 MRHNA, CDR2 SNTAGT. V gave up 5 bases and J gave up 9 bases; unmatched junction bases: 5. In nucleotides, the CDR3 is TGTGCCAGCAGTCTTACAGGGGGCAGTTCACCCCTCCACTTT. Its translation: CASSLTGGSSPLHF.

This chain connects TRBV13 to TRBJ2-5; maybe TRBD2 (6 bases). There are 16 residues in the CDR3. From germline, CDR1 is PRHDT and CDR2 FYEKMQ (reference sequence). Trimming shortened V by 2 bases and J by 2 bases, and 15 bases separated the two germline ends. In DNA form, the CDR3 reads TGTGCCAGCAGCTTAAGCCGGGACGGGGGACAAGAGACCCAGTACTTC. Residues: CASSLSRDGGQETQYF.

CDR3 DNA: TGTGCCAGCAGCCAAAGCCATAACACAGATACGCAGTATTTT. Residues: CASSQSHNTDTQYF. The chain combines TRBV7-3 with TRBJ2-3; D not certain. This CDR3 has 14 residues. Germline loops: CDR1 SGHTA, CDR2 FQGTGA. Trimming removed 5 bases from V and 2 bases from J, with 11 bases in between.

CDR3 sequence (DNA): TGTGCCAGCAGCCAGGACTCCGGCACAGATACGCAGTATTTT. This sequence encodes CASSQDSGTDTQYF. The V and J genes are TRBV7-2 and TRBJ2-3, with D possibly TRBD2 on 5 matching bases. Germline loops: CDR1 SGHTA, CDR2 FQGNSA. Between the trimmed V and J ends, which lost 5 bases and 1 base, there was a span of 10 bases. The CDR3 runs 14 residues.